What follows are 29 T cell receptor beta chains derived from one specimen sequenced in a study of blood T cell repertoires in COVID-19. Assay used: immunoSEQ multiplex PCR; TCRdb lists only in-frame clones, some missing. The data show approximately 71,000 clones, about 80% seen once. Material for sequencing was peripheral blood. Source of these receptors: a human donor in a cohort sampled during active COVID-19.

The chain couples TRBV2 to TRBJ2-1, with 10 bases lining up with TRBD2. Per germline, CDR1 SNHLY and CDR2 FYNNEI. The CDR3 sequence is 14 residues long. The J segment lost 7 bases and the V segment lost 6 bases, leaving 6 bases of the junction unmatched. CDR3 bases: TGTGCCAGCAGCGAAAGACTAGCGGGTAATGAGCAGTTCTTC. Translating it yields CASSERLAGNEQFF.

Here the CDR3 reads CAISRDRDTGELFF. CDR3 bases: TGTGCCATCAGCCGGGACAGGGATACCGGGGAGCTGTTTTTT. This chain joins TRBV10-3 and TRBJ2-2; the match to TRBD1 covers 9 bases. V was pared by 6 bases and J by 5 bases, with 4 bases of the junction left unmatched. The germline V gene encodes CDR1 ENHRY and CDR2 SYGVKD. The CDR3 sequence is 14 residues long.

The CDR3 coding sequence is TGTGCCAGCAGCTTAGGACAGCACACAGATACGCAGTATTTT. Protein sequence: CASSLGQHTDTQYF. J is TRBJ2-3 and V is TRBV7-2; possibly TRBD1 for D (5 bases). The V and J ends lost 1 base and 2 bases respectively, with 7 bases between them. CDR3 length equals 14 residues. The germline V gene has CDR1 SGHTA and CDR2 FQGNSA.

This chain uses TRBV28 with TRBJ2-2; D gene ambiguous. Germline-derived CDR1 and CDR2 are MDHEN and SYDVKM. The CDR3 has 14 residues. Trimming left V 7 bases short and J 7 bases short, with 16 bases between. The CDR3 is CASTLKRWYGELFF. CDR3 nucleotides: TGTGCCAGCACCCTTAAGAGGTGGTACGGGGAGCTGTTTTTT.

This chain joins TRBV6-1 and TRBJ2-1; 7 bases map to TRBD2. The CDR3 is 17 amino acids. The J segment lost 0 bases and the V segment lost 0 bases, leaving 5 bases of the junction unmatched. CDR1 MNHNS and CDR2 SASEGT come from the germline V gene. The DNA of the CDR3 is TGTGCCAGCAGTGAAGCGCGTCGCGGGAGCTCCTACAATGAGCAGTTCTTC. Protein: CASSEARRGSSYNEQFF.

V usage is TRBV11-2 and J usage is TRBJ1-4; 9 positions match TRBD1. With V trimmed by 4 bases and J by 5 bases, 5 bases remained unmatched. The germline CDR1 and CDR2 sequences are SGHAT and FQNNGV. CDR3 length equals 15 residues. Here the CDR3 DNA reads TGTGCCAGCAGCTCACGACAGGGGGTGAATGAAAAACTGTTTTTT. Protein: CASSSRQGVNEKLFF.

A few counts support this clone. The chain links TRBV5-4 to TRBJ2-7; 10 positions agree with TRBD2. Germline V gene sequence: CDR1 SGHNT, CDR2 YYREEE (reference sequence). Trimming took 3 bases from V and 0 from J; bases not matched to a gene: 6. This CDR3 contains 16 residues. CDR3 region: CASSSGLAVASYEQYF. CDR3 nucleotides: TGTGCCAGCAGCTCAGGACTAGCGGTGGCCTCCTACGAGCAGTACTTC.

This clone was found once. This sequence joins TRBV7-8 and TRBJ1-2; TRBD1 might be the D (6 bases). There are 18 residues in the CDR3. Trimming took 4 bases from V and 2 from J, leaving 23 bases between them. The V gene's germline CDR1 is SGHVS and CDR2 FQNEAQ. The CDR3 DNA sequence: TGTGCCAGCAGCTCCCCTTTCCCGGGACACGAATGGAACTATGGCTACACCTTC. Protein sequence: CASSSPFPGHEWNYGYTF.

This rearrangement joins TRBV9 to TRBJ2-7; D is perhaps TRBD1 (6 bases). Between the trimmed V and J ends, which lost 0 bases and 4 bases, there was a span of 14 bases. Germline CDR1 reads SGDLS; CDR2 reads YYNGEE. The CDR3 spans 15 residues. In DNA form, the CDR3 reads TGTGCCAGCAGCGTAGGTGGGGGCGCGTTGTACGAGCAGTACTTC. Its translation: CASSVGGGALYEQYF.

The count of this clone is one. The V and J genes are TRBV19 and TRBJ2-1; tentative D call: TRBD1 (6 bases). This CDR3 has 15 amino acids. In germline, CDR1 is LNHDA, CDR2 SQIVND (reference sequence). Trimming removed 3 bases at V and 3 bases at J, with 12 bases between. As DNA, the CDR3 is TGTGCCAGTAGTATCCCGGCAGGGGACTACAATGAGCAGTTCTTC. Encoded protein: CASSIPAGDYNEQFF.

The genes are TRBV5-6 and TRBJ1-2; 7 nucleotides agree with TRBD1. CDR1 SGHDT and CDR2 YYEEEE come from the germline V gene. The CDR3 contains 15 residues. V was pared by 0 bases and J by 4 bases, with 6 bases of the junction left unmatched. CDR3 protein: CASSLGSGTAYGYTF. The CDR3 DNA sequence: TGTGCCAGCAGCTTGGGCTCCGGGACAGCCTATGGCTACACCTTC.

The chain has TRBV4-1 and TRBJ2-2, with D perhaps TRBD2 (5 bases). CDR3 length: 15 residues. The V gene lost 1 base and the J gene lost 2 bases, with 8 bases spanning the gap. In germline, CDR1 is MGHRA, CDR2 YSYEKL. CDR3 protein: CASSQAGSNTGELFF. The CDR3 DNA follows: TGCGCCAGCAGCCAAGCGGGGTCTAACACCGGGGAGCTGTTTTTT.

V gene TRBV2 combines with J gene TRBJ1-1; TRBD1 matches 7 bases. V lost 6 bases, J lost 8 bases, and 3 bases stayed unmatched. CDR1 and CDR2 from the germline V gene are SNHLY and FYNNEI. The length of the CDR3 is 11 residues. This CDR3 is CASRRDSEAFF. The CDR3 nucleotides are TGTGCCAGCAGGAGGGACAGCGAAGCTTTCTTT.

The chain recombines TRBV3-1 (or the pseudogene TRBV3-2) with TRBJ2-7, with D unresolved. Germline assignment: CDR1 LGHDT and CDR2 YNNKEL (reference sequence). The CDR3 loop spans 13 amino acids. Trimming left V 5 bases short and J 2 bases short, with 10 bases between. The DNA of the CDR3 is TGTGCCAGCAGCTCGACTCCTCCCTACGAGCAGTACTTC. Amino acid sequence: CASSSTPPYEQYF.

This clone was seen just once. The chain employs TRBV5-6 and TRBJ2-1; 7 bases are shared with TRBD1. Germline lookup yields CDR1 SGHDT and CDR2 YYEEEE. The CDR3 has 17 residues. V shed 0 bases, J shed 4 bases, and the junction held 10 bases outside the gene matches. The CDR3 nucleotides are TGTGCCAGCAGCTTGGATTCGGGACAGCTACCGTACAATGAGCAGTTCTTC. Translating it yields CASSLDSGQLPYNEQFF.

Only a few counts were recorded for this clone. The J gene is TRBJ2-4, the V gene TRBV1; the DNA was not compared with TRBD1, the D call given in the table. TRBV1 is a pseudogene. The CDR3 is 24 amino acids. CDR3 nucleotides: TGCACCAGCAGCCAAGATCGAGTGGCCCGGGACAGGGTCGATTGGGCTGCTCGCGAAAACATTCAGTACTTC. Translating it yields CTSSQDRVARDRVDWAARENIQYF.

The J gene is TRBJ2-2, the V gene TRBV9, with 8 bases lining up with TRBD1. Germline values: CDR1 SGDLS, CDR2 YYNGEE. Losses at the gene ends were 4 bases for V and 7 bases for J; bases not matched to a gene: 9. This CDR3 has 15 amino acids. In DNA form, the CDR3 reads TGTGCCAGCAGCCTCGGGACAGGAGGGGTCGGGGAGCTGTTTTTT. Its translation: CASSLGTGGVGELFF.

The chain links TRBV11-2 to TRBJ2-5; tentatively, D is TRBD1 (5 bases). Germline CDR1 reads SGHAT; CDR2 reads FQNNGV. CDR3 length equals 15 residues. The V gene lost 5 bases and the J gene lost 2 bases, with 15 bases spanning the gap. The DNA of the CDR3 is TGTGCCAGCAGCACCCCTGTGACAGCACAAGAGACCCAGTACTTC. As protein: CASSTPVTAQETQYF.

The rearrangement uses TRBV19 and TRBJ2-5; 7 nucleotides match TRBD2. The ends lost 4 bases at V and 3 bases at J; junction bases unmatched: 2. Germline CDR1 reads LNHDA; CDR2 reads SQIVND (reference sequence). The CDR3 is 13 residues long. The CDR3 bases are TGTGCCAGTAGTAGGGGGGGGGAAGAGACCCAGTACTTC. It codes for CASSRGGEETQYF.

CDR3 region: CASSLDSSTDTQYF. DNA of the CDR3: TGTGCCAGCAGCTTGGACAGTAGCACAGATACGCAGTATTTT. The gene calls are TRBV9 and TRBJ2-3, with D maybe TRBD1 (6 bases). Per germline, CDR1 SGDLS and CDR2 YYNGEE. The ends were cut back, 4 bases at V and 0 bases at J, with 9 bases in the middle. The CDR3 loop spans 14 amino acids.

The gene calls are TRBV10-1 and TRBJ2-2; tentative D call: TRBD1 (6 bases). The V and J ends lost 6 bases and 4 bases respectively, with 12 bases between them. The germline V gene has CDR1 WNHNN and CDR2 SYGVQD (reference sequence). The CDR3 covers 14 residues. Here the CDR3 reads CASRPTGSTGELFF. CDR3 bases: TGCGCCAGCAGACCCACAGGGAGCACCGGGGAGCTGTTTTTT.

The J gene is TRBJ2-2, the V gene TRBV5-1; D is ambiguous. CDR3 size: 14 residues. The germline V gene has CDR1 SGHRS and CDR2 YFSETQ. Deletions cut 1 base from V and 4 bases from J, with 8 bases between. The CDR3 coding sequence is TGCGCCAGCAGCTTGTCCCAGTCCACCGGGGAGCTGTTTTTT. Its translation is CASSLSQSTGELFF.

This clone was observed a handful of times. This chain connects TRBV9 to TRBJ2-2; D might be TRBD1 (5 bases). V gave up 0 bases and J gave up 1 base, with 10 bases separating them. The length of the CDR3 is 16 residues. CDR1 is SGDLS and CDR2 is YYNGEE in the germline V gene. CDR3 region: CASSVASRVNTGELFF. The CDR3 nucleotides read TGTGCCAGCAGCGTAGCAAGCAGGGTGAACACCGGGGAGCTGTTTTTT.

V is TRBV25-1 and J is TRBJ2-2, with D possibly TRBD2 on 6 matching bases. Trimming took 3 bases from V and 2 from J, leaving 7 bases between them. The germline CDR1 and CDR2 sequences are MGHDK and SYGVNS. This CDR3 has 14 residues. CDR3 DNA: TGTGCCAGCAGTGAGGAGGGAAACACCGGGGAGCTGTTTTTT. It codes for CASSEEGNTGELFF.

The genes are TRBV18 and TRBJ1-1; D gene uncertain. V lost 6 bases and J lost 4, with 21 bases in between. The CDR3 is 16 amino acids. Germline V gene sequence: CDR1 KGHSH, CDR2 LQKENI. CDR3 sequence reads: CASSLSGGEGITEAFF. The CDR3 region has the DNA TGTGCCAGCTCGCTTTCAGGCGGGGAGGGTATCACTGAAGCTTTCTTT.

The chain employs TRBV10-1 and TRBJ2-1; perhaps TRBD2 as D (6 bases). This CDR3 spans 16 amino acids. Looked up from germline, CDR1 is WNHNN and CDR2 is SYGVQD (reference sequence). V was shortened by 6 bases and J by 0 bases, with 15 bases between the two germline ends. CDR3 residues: CASSGGPLNSYNEQFF. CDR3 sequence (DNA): TGCGCCAGCAGCGGGGGACCTCTAAACTCCTACAATGAGCAGTTCTTC.

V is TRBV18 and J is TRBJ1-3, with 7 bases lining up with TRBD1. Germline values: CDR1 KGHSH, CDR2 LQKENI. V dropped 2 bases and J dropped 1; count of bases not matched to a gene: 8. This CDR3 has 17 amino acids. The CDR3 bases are TGTGCCAGCTCACCAACGGGACAGACAATTTCTGGAAACACCATATATTTT. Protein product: CASSPTGQTISGNTIYF.

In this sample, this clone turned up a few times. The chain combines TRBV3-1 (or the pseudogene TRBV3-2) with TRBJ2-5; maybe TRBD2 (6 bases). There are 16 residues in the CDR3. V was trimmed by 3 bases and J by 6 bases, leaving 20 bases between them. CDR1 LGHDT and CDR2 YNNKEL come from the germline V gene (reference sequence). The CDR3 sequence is CASSQLTRLGDQTQYF. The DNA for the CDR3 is TGTGCCAGCAGCCAGTTGACCCGACTAGGGGATCAGACCCAGTACTTC.

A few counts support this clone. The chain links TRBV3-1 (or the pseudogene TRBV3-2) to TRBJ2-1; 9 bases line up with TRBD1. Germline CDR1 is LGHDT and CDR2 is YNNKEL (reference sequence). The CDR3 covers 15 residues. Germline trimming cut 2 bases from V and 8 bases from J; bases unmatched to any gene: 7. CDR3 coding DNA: TGTGCCAGCAGCCAATTACAGGGGGCAGGAGATGAGCAGTTCTTC. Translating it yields CASSQLQGAGDEQFF.